The T cell receptor beta chain described here comes from a study of chemoradiotherapy in HPV16-positive cancers. With V trimmed by 1 base and J by 2 bases, 7 bases remained unmatched. The V gene's germline CDR1 is LGHNA and CDR2 YSLEER. This CDR3 region has 17 residues. TCRdb keeps only in-frame clones here, not all; method: immunoSEQ multiplex PCR. The sample consists of 20,000 to 25,000 clones, approximately 95% of them appearing once. This TCR came from a human donor with HPV-associated anogenital cancer. The sample was taken from a patient who underwent chemoradiotherapy. This chain connects TRBV4-3 to TRBJ2-3, with 9 bases lining up with TRBD1. DNA for the CDR3: TGCGCCAGCAGCCAAGGTGTCCGGACAGGGGTCACAGATACGCAGTATTTT. It specifies CASSQGVRTGVTDTQYF.